This T cell receptor beta chain was documented in a study of cytomegalovirus exposure and HLA in healthy donors. Notes on this clone: Its antigen is unknown.

Study outcomes and limitations: It was found in a later analysis that first-cohort TCR clusters tended to co-occur in the 100 to 150 validation repertoires.

J gave up 6 bases and V 6 bases, and 5 bases lay outside the gene matches. The germline V gene encodes CDR1 WSHSY and CDR2 SAAADI. CDR3 length: 12 residues. The table came from immunoSEQ multiplex PCR; TCRdb's copy has only in-frame clones and leaves some out. The sample contains 90,000 to 130,000 clones, about 85% of which appear only once. The sequencing input was PBMCs. This sequence was found in a woman under 30 in good health and CMV-seronegative. The J gene is TRBJ2-7, the V gene TRBV10-2, with TRBD1 identical over 7 bases. CDR3 nucleotides: TGCGCCAGCAGCATTACAGGGGTCGAGCAGTACTTC. Its translation is CASSITGVEQYF.